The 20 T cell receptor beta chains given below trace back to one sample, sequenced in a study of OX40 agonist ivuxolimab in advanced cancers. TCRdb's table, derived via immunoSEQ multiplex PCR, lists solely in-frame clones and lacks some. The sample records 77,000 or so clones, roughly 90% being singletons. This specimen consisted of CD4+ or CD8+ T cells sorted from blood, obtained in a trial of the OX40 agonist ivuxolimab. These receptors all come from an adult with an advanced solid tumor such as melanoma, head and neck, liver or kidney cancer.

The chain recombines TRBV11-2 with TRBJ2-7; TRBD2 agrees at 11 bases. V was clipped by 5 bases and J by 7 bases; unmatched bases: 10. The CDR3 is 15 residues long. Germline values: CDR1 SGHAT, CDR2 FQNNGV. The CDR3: CASSLPGLAALEQYF. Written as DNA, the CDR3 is TGTGCCAGCAGCCTACCGGGACTAGCGGCTTTGGAGCAGTACTTC.

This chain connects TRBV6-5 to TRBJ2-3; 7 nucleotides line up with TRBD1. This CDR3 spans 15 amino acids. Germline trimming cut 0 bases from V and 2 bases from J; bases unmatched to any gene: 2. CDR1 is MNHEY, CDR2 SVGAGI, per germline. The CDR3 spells CASSYSTGNTDTQYF. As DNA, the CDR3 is TGTGCCAGCAGTTACTCGACAGGGAACACAGATACGCAGTATTTT.

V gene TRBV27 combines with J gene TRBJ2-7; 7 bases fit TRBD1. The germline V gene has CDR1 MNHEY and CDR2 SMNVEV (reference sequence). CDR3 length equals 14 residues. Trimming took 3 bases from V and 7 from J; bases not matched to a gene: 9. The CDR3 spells CASSLTGSPGEQYF. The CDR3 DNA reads TGTGCCAGCAGTTTGACAGGGTCACCCGGGGAGCAGTACTTC.

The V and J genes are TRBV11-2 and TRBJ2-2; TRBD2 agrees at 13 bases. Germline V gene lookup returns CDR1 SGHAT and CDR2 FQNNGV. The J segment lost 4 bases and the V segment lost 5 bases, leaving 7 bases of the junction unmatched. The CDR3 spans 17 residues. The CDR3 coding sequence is TGTGCCAGCAGCAATACGGGACTAGCGGGGCCCACCGGGGAGCTGTTTTTT. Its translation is CASSNTGLAGPTGELFF.

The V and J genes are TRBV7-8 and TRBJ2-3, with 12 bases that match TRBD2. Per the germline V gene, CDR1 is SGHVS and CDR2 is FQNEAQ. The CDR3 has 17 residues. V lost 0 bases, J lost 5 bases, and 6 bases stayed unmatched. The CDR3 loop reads CASSLALAGGPGDTQYF. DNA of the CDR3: TGTGCCAGCAGCTTAGCGCTAGCGGGGGGGCCGGGAGATACGCAGTATTTT.

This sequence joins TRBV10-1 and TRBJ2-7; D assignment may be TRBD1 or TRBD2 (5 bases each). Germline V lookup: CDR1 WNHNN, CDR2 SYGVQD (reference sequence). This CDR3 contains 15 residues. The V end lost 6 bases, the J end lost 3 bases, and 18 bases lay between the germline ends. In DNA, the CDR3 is TGCGCCAGCAGCCAAGACAGCGGACTCTTCTACGAGCAGTACTTC. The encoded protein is CASSQDSGLFYEQYF.

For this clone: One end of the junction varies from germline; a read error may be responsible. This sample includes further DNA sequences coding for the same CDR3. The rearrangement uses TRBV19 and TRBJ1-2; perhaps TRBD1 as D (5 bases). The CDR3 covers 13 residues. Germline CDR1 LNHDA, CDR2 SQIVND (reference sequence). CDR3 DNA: TGTGCTAGTAGTACGGGGACGGGCTATGGCTACACCTTC. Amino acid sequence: CASSTGTGYGYTF.

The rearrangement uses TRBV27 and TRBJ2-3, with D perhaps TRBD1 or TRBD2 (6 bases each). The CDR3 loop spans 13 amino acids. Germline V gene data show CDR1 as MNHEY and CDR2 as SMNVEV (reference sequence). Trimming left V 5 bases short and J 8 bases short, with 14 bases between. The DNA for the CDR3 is TGTGCCAGCAGTCCGGGGGCGTTCGGTACGCAGTATTTT. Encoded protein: CASSPGAFGTQYF.

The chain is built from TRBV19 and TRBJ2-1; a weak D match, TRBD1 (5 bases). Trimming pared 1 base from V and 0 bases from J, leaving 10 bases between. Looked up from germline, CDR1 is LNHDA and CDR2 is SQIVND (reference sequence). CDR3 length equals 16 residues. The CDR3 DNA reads TGTGCCAGTAGTATAGGAACAGGTAGCTCCTACAATGAGCAGTTCTTC. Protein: CASSIGTGSSYNEQFF.

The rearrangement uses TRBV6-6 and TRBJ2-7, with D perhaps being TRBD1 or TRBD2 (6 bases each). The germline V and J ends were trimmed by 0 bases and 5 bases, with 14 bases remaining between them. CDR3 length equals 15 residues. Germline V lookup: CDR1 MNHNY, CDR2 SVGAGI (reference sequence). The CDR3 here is CASSYSIGGDHEQYF. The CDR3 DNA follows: TGTGCCAGCAGTTACTCTATCGGGGGCGACCACGAGCAGTACTTC.

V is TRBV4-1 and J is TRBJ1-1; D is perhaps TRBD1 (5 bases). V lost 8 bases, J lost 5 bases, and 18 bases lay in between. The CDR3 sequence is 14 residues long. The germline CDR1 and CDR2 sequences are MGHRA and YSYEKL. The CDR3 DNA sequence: TGCGCCAGCGGAGGGGTCGGCGCGATGACTGAAGCTTTCTTT. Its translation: CASGGVGAMTEAFF.

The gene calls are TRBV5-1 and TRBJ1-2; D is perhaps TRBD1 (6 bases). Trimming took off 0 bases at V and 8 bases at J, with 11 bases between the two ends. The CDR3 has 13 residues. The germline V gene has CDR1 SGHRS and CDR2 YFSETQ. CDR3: CASSLAAGEGYTF. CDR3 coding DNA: TGCGCCAGCAGCTTGGCGGCAGGGGAGGGCTACACCTTC.

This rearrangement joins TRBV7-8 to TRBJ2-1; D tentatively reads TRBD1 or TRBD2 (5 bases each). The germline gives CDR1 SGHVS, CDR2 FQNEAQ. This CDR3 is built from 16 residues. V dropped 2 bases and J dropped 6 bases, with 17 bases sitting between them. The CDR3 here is CASSLYQGRLSNEQFF. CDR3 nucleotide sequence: TGTGCCAGCAGCTTATATCAGGGACGGCTCTCCAATGAGCAGTTCTTC.

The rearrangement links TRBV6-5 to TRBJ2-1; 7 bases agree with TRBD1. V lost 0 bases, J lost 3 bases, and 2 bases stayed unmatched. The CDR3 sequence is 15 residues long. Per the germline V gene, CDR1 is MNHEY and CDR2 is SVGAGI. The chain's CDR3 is CASSYSRQGYNEQFF. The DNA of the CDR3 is TGTGCCAGCAGTTACTCGAGACAGGGCTACAATGAGCAGTTCTTC.

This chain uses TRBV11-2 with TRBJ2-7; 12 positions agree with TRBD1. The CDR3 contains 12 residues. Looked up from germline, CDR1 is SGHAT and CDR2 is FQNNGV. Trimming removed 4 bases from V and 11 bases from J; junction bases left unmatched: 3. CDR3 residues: CASSSGTGGKYF. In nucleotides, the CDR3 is TGTGCCAGCAGCTCGGGGACAGGGGGCAAGTACTTC.

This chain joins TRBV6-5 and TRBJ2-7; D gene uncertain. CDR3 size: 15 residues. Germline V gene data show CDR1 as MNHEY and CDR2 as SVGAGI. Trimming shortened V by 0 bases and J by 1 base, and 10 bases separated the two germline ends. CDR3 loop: CASSYSTDGSYEQYF. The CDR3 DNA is TGTGCCAGCAGTTACTCGACGGACGGGTCCTACGAGCAGTACTTC.

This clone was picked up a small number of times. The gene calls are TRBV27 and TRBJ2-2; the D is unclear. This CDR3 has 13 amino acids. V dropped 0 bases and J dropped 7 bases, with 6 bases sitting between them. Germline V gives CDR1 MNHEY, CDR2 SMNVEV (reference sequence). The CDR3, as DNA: TGTGCCAGCAGTTTATCGGGTTTCGGGGAGCTGTTTTTT. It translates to CASSLSGFGELFF.

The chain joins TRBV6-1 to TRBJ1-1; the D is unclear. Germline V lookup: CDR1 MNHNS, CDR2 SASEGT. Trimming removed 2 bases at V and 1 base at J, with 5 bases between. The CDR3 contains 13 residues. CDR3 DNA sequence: TGTGCCAGCAGTGAATACCGGAACACTGAAGCTTTCTTT. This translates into CASSEYRNTEAFF.

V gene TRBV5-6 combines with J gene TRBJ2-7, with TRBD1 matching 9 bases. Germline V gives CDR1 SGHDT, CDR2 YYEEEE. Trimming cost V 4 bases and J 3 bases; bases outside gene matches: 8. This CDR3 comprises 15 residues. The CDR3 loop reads CASSPTGTGHYEQYF. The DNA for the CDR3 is TGTGCCAGCAGCCCGACCGGGACAGGGCACTACGAGCAGTACTTC.

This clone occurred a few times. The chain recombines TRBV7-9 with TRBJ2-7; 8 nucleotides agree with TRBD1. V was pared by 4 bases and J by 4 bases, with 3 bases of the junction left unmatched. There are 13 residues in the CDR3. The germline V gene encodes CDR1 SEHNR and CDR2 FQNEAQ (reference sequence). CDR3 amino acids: CASSSDREYEQYF. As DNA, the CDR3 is TGTGCCAGCAGCTCGGACAGGGAGTACGAGCAGTACTTC.